These 6 T cell receptor beta chains originate from one sample sequenced in a study of cytomegalovirus exposure and HLA in healthy donors. 13 Jbeta primers and 60 Vbeta primers were used for the PCR. The assay was immunoSEQ multiplex PCR, and TCRdb's table has in-frame clones only and misses some. The repertoire holds under 120,000 clones, with approximately 70% as singletons. Sequencing was carried out using PBMCs. The receptor source for this set is a man aged 40-49 years in good health and CMV-seropositive.

The V gene is TRBV4-1, the J gene TRBJ2-1; 10 nucleotides agree with TRBD2. V lost 5 bases, J lost 4 bases, and 8 bases stayed unmatched. The germline CDR1 and CDR2 sequences are MGHRA and YSYEKL. The CDR3 is 16 amino acids. CDR3 DNA sequence: TGCGCCAGCAGCTCAGAGGGACTAGCGTCTTACAATGAGCAGTTCTTC. Residues: CASSSEGLASYNEQFF.

This chain uses TRBV4-2 with TRBJ1-3; tentatively, D is TRBD1 (5 bases). Germline V gives CDR1 LGHNA, CDR2 YNFKEQ. The length of the CDR3 is 18 residues. V was shortened by 1 base and J by 3 bases, with 19 bases between the two germline ends. In DNA, the CDR3 is TGTGCCAGCAGCCAAGCAAAGTTAGCGGGGGTCGTTGGAAACACCATATATTTT. Protein product: CASSQAKLAGVVGNTIYF.

This clone was detected ten times or more. The V call is TRBV5-1, the J call TRBJ1-1; tentatively, D is TRBD1 (5 bases). There are 13 residues in the CDR3. From germline, CDR1 is SGHRS and CDR2 YFSETQ. The V end lost 7 bases, the J end lost 3 bases, and 13 bases lay between the germline ends. CDR3 sequence (DNA): TGCGCCAGCGGGGAGGGGATGGACACTGAAGCTTTCTTT. Its translation is CASGEGMDTEAFF.

The chain has TRBV27 and TRBJ1-1; no definite D call. Germline V gives CDR1 MNHEY, CDR2 SMNVEV (reference sequence). Trimming pared 1 base from V and 7 bases from J, leaving 13 bases between. The CDR3 sequence is 14 residues long. The CDR3 DNA follows: TGTGCCAGCAGTTTATTTCAGCGTCCAAATGAAGCTTTCTTT. Translated, it gives CASSLFQRPNEAFF.

This chain links TRBV9 with TRBJ1-1; no clear D. CDR3 length: 15 amino acids. Germline lookup yields CDR1 SGDLS and CDR2 YYNGEE. With 0 bases removed from V and 5 bases from J, the gap between germline ends came to 14 bases. Written as DNA, the CDR3 is TGTGCCAGCAGCGTAGAAGGAGGGAGAGGGACTGAAGCTTTCTTT. Residues: CASSVEGGRGTEAFF.

This clone came up a few times. The chain recombines TRBV28 with TRBJ1-1, with D hard to call. With 2 bases removed from V and 5 bases from J, the gap between germline ends came to 9 bases. Germline assignment: CDR1 MDHEN and CDR2 SYDVKM. This CDR3 contains 13 residues. CDR3 residues: CASSLEVETEAFF. In DNA, the CDR3 is TGTGCCAGCAGTTTAGAGGTGGAAACTGAAGCTTTCTTT.